This T cell receptor beta chain was captured by sequencing in a study of T cell responses to AZD1222 COVID-19 vaccine. CDR3 length equals 11 residues. Germline CDR1 reads MNHEY; CDR2 reads SVGAGI. Trimming took 10 bases from V and 1 from J, leaving 7 bases between them. Whole-study results and caveats: Most donors were white British, females outnumbered males, and clonal diversity was possibly underestimated. Spike-specific TCR breadth and depth both grew after two AZD1222 doses.

The table came from immunoSEQ multiplex PCR; TCRdb's copy has only in-frame clones and leaves some out. The sample contains over 100,000 clones, around 93% of which appear only once. About this clone itself: Its antigen remains unidentified.

The sample here was peripheral blood, taken on day 0 of AZD1222 vaccination. The J gene is TRBJ1-1, the V gene TRBV6-5, with D unclear. The sequence derives from an adult in good health. CDR3 nucleotide sequence: TGTGCCATAGGAGAGAACACTGAAGCTTTCTTT. Amino acids: CAIGENTEAFF.